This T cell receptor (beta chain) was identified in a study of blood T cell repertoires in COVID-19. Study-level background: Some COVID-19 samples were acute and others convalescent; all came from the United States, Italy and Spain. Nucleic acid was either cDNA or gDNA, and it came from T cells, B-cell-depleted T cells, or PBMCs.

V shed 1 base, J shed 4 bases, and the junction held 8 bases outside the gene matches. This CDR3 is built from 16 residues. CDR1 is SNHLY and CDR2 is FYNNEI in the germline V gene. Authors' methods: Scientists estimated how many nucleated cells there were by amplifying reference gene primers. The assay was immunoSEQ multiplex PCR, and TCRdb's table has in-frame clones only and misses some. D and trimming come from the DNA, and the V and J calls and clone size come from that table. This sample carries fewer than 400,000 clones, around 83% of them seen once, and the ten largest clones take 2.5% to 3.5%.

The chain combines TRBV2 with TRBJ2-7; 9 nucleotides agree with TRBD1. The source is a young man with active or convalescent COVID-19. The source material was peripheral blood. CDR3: CASSEVGGTGIYEQYF. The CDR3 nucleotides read TGTGCCAGCAGTGAAGTCGGAGGGACAGGGATATACGAGCAGTACTTC. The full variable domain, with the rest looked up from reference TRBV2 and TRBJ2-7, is EPEVTQTPSHQVTQMGQEVILRCVPISNHLYFYWYRQILGQKVEFLVSFYNNEISEKSEIFDDQFSVERPDGSNFTLKIRSTKLEDSAMYFCASSEVGGTGIYEQYFGPGTRLTVT.